This is a list of T cell receptor beta chains from one sample in a study of T cells after yellow fever vaccination. TCRdb used MiXCR to reprocess the 5' RACE reads, holding one entry per CDR3 protein. The table shows 450,000 to 650,000 distinct CDR3 sequences, with 13% occurring only once. This specimen consisted of PBMCs, obtained on the day of the yellow fever booster vaccination. The receptors originated from a man aged 25 to 40 who received the YFV17D yellow fever vaccine. Both conserved end residues are part of each CDR3. Fields, in order: clone size, V gene, J gene, D gene, CDR3 length, CDR3 DNA, CDR3 protein. A D gene is named only where the DNA matches it firmly. Some rows mark clone size as missing; the rest say once, few, many or name a class of expanded clone.

NA	TRBV7-9	TRBJ2-1	NA	12	TGTGCCAGCAGCTTAGATCCTCGGGAGCAGTTCTTC	CASSLDPREQFF
few	TRBV30	TRBJ2-3	TRBD1	15	TGTGCCTGGAGGGTATACAGGGGTAGCACAGATACGCAGTATTTT	CAWRVYRGSTDTQYF
NA	TRBV4-3	TRBJ2-5	TRBD2	18	TGCGCCAGCAGCCAAAATGGGGGGACTAGCGGGGCTTTAGAGACCCAGTACTTC	CASSQNGGTSGALETQYF
few	TRBV11-2	TRBJ2-1	NA	12	TGTGCCAGCAGCTTAAGCAGGAAGGAGCAGTTCTTC	CASSLSRKEQFF
few	TRBV3-1	TRBJ2-3	NA	15	TGTGCCAGCAGCCAAGATGGGATGAGCACAGATACGCAGTATTTT	CASSQDGMSTDTQYF
NA	TRBV20-1	TRBJ2-5	NA	13	TGCAGTGCTAGAGATCTTCGGGTGCAGACCCAGTACTTC	CSARDLRVQTQYF
NA	TRBV18	TRBJ2-7	NA	14	TGTGCCAGCTCACCTGGTCGGGACCCCTACGAGCAGTACTTC	CASSPGRDPYEQYF
NA	TRBV9	TRBJ1-6	NA	15	TGTGCCAGCAGCCCTCAGCGCTTCAATAATTCACCCCTCCACTTT	CASSPQRFNNSPLHF
NA	TRBV29-1	TRBJ2-7	TRBD2	15	TGCAGCGTTGAAGTCTTCTCCCCCGGGACTACGGAGCAGTACTTC	CSVEVFSPGTTEQYF
NA	TRBV28	TRBJ1-2	TRBD1	13	TGTGCCAGCAGTGGGACAGCCGTCTATGGCTACACCTTC	CASSGTAVYGYTF
NA	TRBV12-3/TRBV12-4	TRBJ2-2	NA	17	TGTGCCAGCAGTTTGGGGGGAGCTGAGTTGAGAACCGGGGAGCTGTTTTTT	CASSLGGAELRTGELFF
NA	TRBV4-3	TRBJ2-3	NA	16	TGCGCCAGCAGCCAAGCGGTTGACTACGTCACAGATACGCAGTATTTT	CASSQAVDYVTDTQYF
many	TRBV12-3/TRBV12-4	TRBJ1-6	TRBD1	15	TGTGCCAGCAGCCAAGGACAGGGGGCCTGGTCACCCCTCCACTTT	CASSQGQGAWSPLHF
NA	TRBV7-6	TRBJ2-1	NA	15	TGTGCCAGTAAGAACCGGGGGCAGAGGGATGGTGAGCAGTTCTTC	CASKNRGQRDGEQFF
few	TRBV12-3/TRBV12-4	TRBJ2-6	NA	17	TGTGCCAGCAGTCTACCAGCCAGGGTTTTTGGGGCCAACGTCCTGACTTTC	CASSLPARVFGANVLTF
NA	TRBV5-1	TRBJ2-7	NA	14	TGCGCCAGCAGCTTACTAGATTCGGACTACGAGCAGTACTTC	CASSLLDSDYEQYF
NA	TRBV7-2	TRBJ2-3	NA	15	TGTGCCAGCAGCTTAGGTCAGGGGTTCCCAGATACGCAGTATTTT	CASSLGQGFPDTQYF
few	TRBV4-3	TRBJ2-1	NA	15	TGCGCCAGCAGCCCTGCCCGGGGATGGGAGAATGAGCAGTTCTTC	CASSPARGWENEQFF
NA	TRBV20-1	TRBJ2-3	TRBD1	13	TGCAGTCAACCCGGACAGGGCATAGATACGCAGTATTTT	CSQPGQGIDTQYF
NA	TRBV19	TRBJ2-7	TRBD1	14	TGTGCCAGTAGTGTCGCCGGGACAGATTACGAGCAGTACTTC	CASSVAGTDYEQYF
NA	TRBV6-1	TRBJ2-3	NA	14	TGTGCCAGCAGCGATCGGCGAGGAACAGATACGCAGTATTTT	CASSDRRGTDTQYF
NA	TRBV27	TRBJ2-1	NA	15	TGTGCCACCAGTGGGAGTGGCCTAGGTAACAATGAGCAGTTCTTC	CATSGSGLGNNEQFF
few	TRBV19	TRBJ1-5	NA	17	TGTGCCAGTAGTTCACTCGGGGACGGAGGTAGCAATCAGCCCCAGCATTTT	CASSSLGDGGSNQPQHF
once	TRBV4-1	TRBJ1-2	TRBD1	17	TGCGCCAGCAGCCCCAAGCTCGGACAGGGCCTCCGTTCGGGCTACACCTTC	CASSPKLGQGLRSGYTF
few	TRBV27	TRBJ2-5	TRBD2	17	TGTGCCAGCAGTAACCTACCACTAGCGGATTACCAAGAGACCCAGTACTTC	CASSNLPLADYQETQYF
few	TRBV29-1	TRBJ2-7	NA	12	TGCAGCGTTGAAGGCGAGGGCCCCGAGCAGTACTTC	CSVEGEGPEQYF
few	TRBV7-2	TRBJ2-3	NA	15	TGTGCCAGCAGGGAGTTTAGGAACCGCCCAGATACGCAGTATTTT	CASREFRNRPDTQYF
NA	TRBV9	TRBJ2-5	NA	14	TGTGCCAGCAGCGTACGTCAGGGAAGAGAGACCCAGTACTTC	CASSVRQGRETQYF
NA	TRBV29-1	TRBJ1-1	TRBD1	13	TGCAGCGTCGCCTCCACAGGGGGAACTGAAGCTTTCTTT	CSVASTGGTEAFF
few	TRBV4-3	TRBJ2-1	NA	13	TGCGCCAGCAGCCAAGAGTGGTACAATGAGCAGTTCTTC	CASSQEWYNEQFF
many	TRBV18	TRBJ2-1	NA	15	TGTGCCAGCTCACCCGGGACGGGAACCTACAATGAGCAGTTCTTC	CASSPGTGTYNEQFF
many	TRBV10-3	TRBJ2-5	TRBD1	15	TGTGCCATCAGTGAGACGTACCAACAGGGGGAGACCCAGTACTTC	CAISETYQQGETQYF
NA	TRBV19	TRBJ2-7	NA	14	TGTGCCACCGAGACCCTTTACGGATCCTACGAGCAGTACTTC	CATETLYGSYEQYF
few	TRBV4-2	TRBJ1-2	NA	16	TGTGCCAGCAGCCAAGAAGAGTGGGGTTGGGTCTATGGCTACACCTTC	CASSQEEWGWVYGYTF
NA	TRBV20-1	TRBJ2-7	NA	14	TGCAGTGCTAGAGATAGGGCCCGGAGATACGAGCAGTACTTC	CSARDRARRYEQYF
few	TRBV5-1	TRBJ1-1	NA	13	TGCGCCAGCAGCCGTGAGAGACTCACTGAAGCTTTCTTT	CASSRERLTEAFF
few	TRBV4-3	TRBJ2-1	TRBD2	15	TGCGCCAGCAGCCAGGATGGGACTAGCGCGATGTTGAAGTTCTTC	CASSQDGTSAMLKFF
NA	TRBV25-1	TRBJ2-3	NA	13	TGTGCCAGCAAATCCTTGGTCACAGATACGCAGTATTTT	CASKSLVTDTQYF
NA	TRBV30	TRBJ2-5	NA	11	TGTGCTTTGCAGATTACGGAGACCCAGTACTTC	CALQITETQYF
few	TRBV7-7	TRBJ2-1	TRBD2	16	TGTGCCAGCAGCTCAACCCGGGGAGCGGGAGCGGATGAGCAGTTCTTC	CASSSTRGAGADEQFF
NA	TRBV20-1	TRBJ2-1	NA	14	TGCAGTGCTAGTTGGGACGGCTCCTACAATGAGCAGTTCTTC	CSASWDGSYNEQFF
NA	TRBV29-1	TRBJ1-1	NA	10	TGCAGCCCCCGCCAGCTTGAAGCTTTCTTT	CSPRQLEAFF
few	TRBV7-6	TRBJ2-2	NA	14	TGTGCCATGGGAGGGGGCCCGAACACCGGGGAGCTGTTTTTT	CAMGGGPNTGELFF
NA	TRBV6-2/TRBV6-3	TRBJ2-7	TRBD2	14	TGTGCCAGCAAGGGACTAGCGGGTCTTTGGGAGCAGTACTTC	CASKGLAGLWEQYF
NA	TRBV19	TRBJ2-5	NA	17	TGTGCCAGTAGTATAGCTCCAGGGGACGCTCCCGGGGAGACCCAGTACTTC	CASSIAPGDAPGETQYF
NA	TRBV29-1	TRBJ2-7	TRBD2	15	TGCAGCGTGGCGGGACTAGCGCATCGCCCCTACGAGCAGTACTTC	CSVAGLAHRPYEQYF
NA	TRBV6-2/TRBV6-3	TRBJ2-1	NA	15	TGTGCCAGCAGCCATCGCCCAGGGGTCTACAATGAGCAGTTCTTC	CASSHRPGVYNEQFF
NA	TRBV12-5	TRBJ2-7	TRBD1	15	TGTGCTAGTGGTTTTGGGGACAGGGGTTCCCACGAGCAGTACTTC	CASGFGDRGSHEQYF
NA	TRBV6-2/TRBV6-3	TRBJ2-1	TRBD2	15	TGTGCCAGCACCCGTGGCGGGGGAACCTACAATGAGCAGTTCTTC	CASTRGGGTYNEQFF
few	TRBV5-1	TRBJ2-7	NA	12	TGCGCCAGCAGCTCGGAAAGACTCGCGCAGTACTTC	CASSSERLAQYF
NA	TRBV12-5	TRBJ1-5	TRBD1	17	TGTGCTAGTGGCGCTCCCCGGGACAGTAATAGCAATCAGCCCCAGCATTTT	CASGAPRDSNSNQPQHF
few	TRBV12-3/TRBV12-4	TRBJ2-7	NA	11	TGTGCCAGCAGCCCGAGCTTCGAGCAGTACTTC	CASSPSFEQYF
few	TRBV12-3/TRBV12-4	TRBJ1-6	NA	13	TGTGCCAGCAGTTTGGGCCTAAGTTCACCCCTCCACTTT	CASSLGLSSPLHF
few	TRBV27	TRBJ2-5	NA	11	TGTGCCGGAGCCCCGAAAAAACCCCAGTACTTC	CAGAPKKPQYF
NA	TRBV18	TRBJ2-5	NA	15	TGTGCCAGCTCATCCGGGACGAGAGCCCAAGAGACCCAGTACTTC	CASSSGTRAQETQYF
NA	TRBV10-2	TRBJ2-1	NA	14	TGCGCCAGCAGTGATACTAGCTACTACAATGAGCAGTTCTTC	CASSDTSYYNEQFF
many	TRBV12-3/TRBV12-4	TRBJ2-7	TRBD2	14	TGTGCCAGCAGTCCCCCGGGACTAGCGGCCGAGCAGTACTTC	CASSPPGLAAEQYF